This TCR beta chain emerged from a study of cytomegalovirus exposure and HLA in healthy donors. Study summary: Within an early data release were about 90 million unique TCRs drawn from HLA-typed donors.

The study, taken as a whole, reports: The authors later linked a missense DCLRE1C variant to TCR beta V- and J-gene trimming. Association with HLA alleles at 0.05 false discovery rate was found for roughly 17,000 TCR beta sequences in a later analysis. The likely origin of a cluster of highly shared sequence variants was a sequencing artifact.

V dropped 6 bases and J dropped 5; count of bases not matched to a gene: 8. In germline, CDR1 is MNHNS, CDR2 SASEGT. The CDR3 is made up of 14 amino acids. Primers: 60 Vbeta forward and 13 Jbeta reverse. The repertoire was sequenced with immunoSEQ multiplex PCR; TCRdb's copy has only in-frame clones and lacks some. The data contain fewer than 150,000 clones, 60% to 85% of them seen just once; the ten biggest clones take up approximately 2.8%. This clone was counted between two and nine times. Its antigen is unknown. The clonotype originates from a male donor in good health and CMV-seronegative. Sequencing was carried out using PBMCs. The chain uses TRBV6-1 and TRBJ2-5; 8 bases line up with TRBD1. CDR3 sequence: CASSRQGTRETQYF. DNA for the CDR3: TGTGCCAGCAGCAGACAGGGGACAAGGGAGACCCAGTACTTC.